This is a list of T cell receptor beta chains from one sample in a study of CD8 T cell repertoires and HIV-1 epitope variants. TCRdb's copy holds only in-frame clones and misses some; the assay was immunoSEQ multiplex PCR. The sample includes 4,000 to 5,000 clones, about two thirds seen only once; the top ten take about 44%. Antigen specificity for these receptors is unknown. Source material: cultured CD8+ T cells derived from PBMCs. These receptors originate from a male donor with HIV. CDR3s include the opening cysteine and the closing phenylalanine or tryptophan. The order of the fields is clone size, D gene, J gene, V gene, CDR3 protein, CDR3 DNA. D genes are given only for firm matches. Where a row states a size, it is once, few, many or the class of an expanded clone; other rows omit it.

>NA|NA|TRBJ1-5|TRBV21-1
CASSKPLRGRNQPQHF
TGTGCCAGCAGCAAACCCCTGCGGGGGCGAAATCAGCCCCAGCATTTT
>NA|TRBD1|TRBJ1-6|TRBV15
CATSRGGQGVAPLHF
TGTGCCACCAGCAGGGGCGGACAGGGGGTTGCACCCCTCCACTTT
>NA|TRBD1|TRBJ2-7|TRBV10-2
CASSEGQGAYEQYF
TGCGCCAGCAGTGAGGGACAGGGGGCTTACGAGCAGTACTTC
>NA|TRBD2|TRBJ2-3|TRBV5-4
CASSGGGTRGTDTQYF
TGTGCCAGCAGCGGGGGAGGGACGAGGGGCACAGATACGCAGTATTTT
>few|TRBD2|TRBJ2-1|TRBV9
CASSSRLAGGDNEQFF
TGTGCCAGCAGCTCCCGACTAGCGGGAGGGGACAATGAGCAGTTCTTC
>few|TRBD2|TRBJ2-3|TRBV6-4
CASSDSTSGGADTQYF
TGTGCCAGCAGTGACTCAACTAGCGGGGGGGCAGATACGCAGTATTTT
>NA|NA|TRBJ1-2|TRBV19
CASSIDHRAGYTF
TGTGCCAGTAGTATAGATCACAGGGCCGGCTACACCTTC
>NA|NA|TRBJ2-7|TRBV28
CASSLWQGSYEQYF
TGTGCCAGCAGTTTATGGCAGGGCTCTTACGAGCAGTACTTC
>NA|TRBD2|TRBJ2-1|TRBV7-2
CASSLPSGRSNEQFF
TGTGCCAGCAGCTTACCTAGCGGGAGGTCAAATGAGCAGTTCTTC
>NA|NA|TRBJ2-1|TRBV28
CASSLLRGSNNEQFF
TGTGCCAGCAGTTTATTGCGGGGTTCGAACAATGAGCAGTTCTTC
>NA|NA|TRBJ2-1|TRBV27
CASSHSVSSYNEQFF
TGTGCCAGCAGTCATAGCGTCAGCTCCTACAATGAGCAGTTCTTC
>NA|TRBD1|TRBJ2-7|TRBV5-5
CASSLVGTGNFYEQYF
TGTGCCAGCAGCTTGGTTGGGACAGGGAACTTCTACGAGCAGTACTTC
>NA|NA|TRBJ2-7|TRBV2
CASSEDNYEQYF
TGTGCCAGCAGTGAGGACAACTACGAGCAGTACTTC
>NA|NA|TRBJ1-1|TRBV6-5
CASSPTGPPLEAFF
TGTGCCAGCAGTCCGACAGGCCCGCCACTTGAAGCTTTCTTT
>few|NA|TRBJ2-7|TRBV7-6
CASSLLVGSYEQYF
TGTGCCAGCAGCTTATTGGTAGGATCCTACGAGCAGTACTTC
>NA|NA|TRBJ1-1|TRBV27
CASSPSVGVSYTEAFF
TGTGCCAGCAGTCCCTCGGTTGGGGTCTCGTACACTGAAGCTTTCTTT
>NA|NA|TRBJ1-1|TRBV7-6
CASSLGENTEAFF
TGTGCCAGCAGCTTAGGGGAGAACACTGAAGCTTTCTTT
>once|TRBD1|TRBJ1-2|TRBV6-1
CASSERTGMNGYTF
TGTGCCAGCAGTGAACGGACAGGGATGAATGGCTACACCTTC
>NA|TRBD1|TRBJ2-5|TRBV25-1
CASSEHGTAEETQYF
TGTGCCAGCAGTGAACACGGGACAGCTGAAGAGACCCAGTACTTC
>NA|TRBD1|TRBJ2-7|TRBV5-8
CASSWQSTRGLYEQYF
TGTGCCAGCAGCTGGCAGTCGACCAGGGGGCTATACGAGCAGTACTTC
>NA|TRBD1|TRBJ2-1|TRBV7-9
CASSLAGQGSYNEQFF
TGTGCCAGCAGCTTAGCGGGACAGGGCTCCTACAATGAGCAGTTCTTC
>NA|NA|TRBJ1-2|TRBV19
CASSINSFHYYGYTF
TGTGCCAGTAGTATAAACAGCTTCCACTACTATGGCTACACCTTC
>NA|NA|TRBJ1-1|TRBV14
CASSQTIRWTEAFF
TGTGCCAGCAGCCAAACCATCCGGTGGACTGAAGCTTTCTTT
>NA|TRBD2|TRBJ2-1|TRBV14
CASSQGKPGLASDEQFF
TGTGCCAGCAGCCAAGGAAAACCGGGACTAGCCAGCGATGAGCAGTTCTTC
>NA|TRBD1|TRBJ2-2|TRBV6-5
CASSSSTGTNTGELFF
TGTGCCAGCAGTTCCTCGACAGGGACGAACACCGGGGAGCTGTTTTTT
>once|NA|TRBJ1-3|TRBV5-1
CASSLEVGRTGNTIYF
TGCGCCAGCAGCTTGGAGGTGGGGAGGACAGGAAACACCATATATTTT
>NA|NA|TRBJ2-6|TRBV6-1
CAISESLGVSGANVLTF
TGTGCCATCAGTGAGTCTCTGGGGGTATCTGGGGCCAACGTCCTGACTTTC
>NA|NA|TRBJ2-7|TRBV5-6
CASSWSENMVYEQYF
TGTGCCAGCAGCTGGTCCGAAAATATGGTGTACGAGCAGTACTTC
>NA|TRBD1|TRBJ1-1|TRBV29-1
CSVSRDRGSEAFF
TGCAGCGTCTCCCGGGACAGGGGCTCTGAAGCTTTCTTT
>NA|NA|TRBJ1-3|TRBV7-6
CASSPGVGNTIYF
TGTGCCTCCTCCCCGGGGGTTGGAAACACCATATATTTT
>NA|TRBD1|TRBJ2-7|TRBV7-9
CASSLNRGPEQYF
TGTGCCAGCAGCTTAAACAGGGGGCCCGAGCAGTACTTC
>NA|TRBD2|TRBJ2-1|TRBV6-1
CASSEAQGGGVYNEQFF
TGTGCCAGCAGTGAAGCGCAGGGCGGGGGAGTGTACAATGAGCAGTTCTTC
>NA|NA|TRBJ2-1|TRBV28
CAGSLLTGSSTEQFF
TGTGCCGGCAGTTTATTAACAGGGTCAAGTACTGAGCAGTTCTTC
>once|TRBD1|TRBJ1-4|TRBV30
CAWRTWTGSNEKLFF
TGTGCCTGGAGAACCTGGACAGGTTCTAATGAAAAACTGTTTTTT
>NA|NA|TRBJ2-7|TRBV5-4
CASSLTGGDYEQYF
TGTGCCAGCAGCTTGACAGGGGGGGACTACGAGCAGTACTTC
>few|TRBD1|TRBJ2-6|TRBV6-5
CASSYTGGSGANVLTF
TGTGCCAGCAGTTACACAGGGGGCTCTGGGGCCAACGTCCTGACTTTC
>NA|TRBD2|TRBJ2-1|TRBV12-5
CASGWGGNEQFF
TGTGCTAGTGGTTGGGGGGGGAATGAGCAGTTCTTC
>few|NA|TRBJ1-4|TRBV7-9
CASSLVTTGDEKLFF
TGTGCCAGCAGCTTAGTAACGACAGGCGATGAAAAACTGTTTTTT
>NA|TRBD1|TRBJ1-2|TRBV27
CASSLGGQTYGYTF
TGTGCCAGCAGTTTAGGGGGACAGACCTATGGCTACACCTTC
>NA|TRBD2|TRBJ2-1|TRBV7-9
CASSLEGGRSYNEQFF
TGTGCCAGCAGCTTAGAGGGCGGGAGATCCTACAATGAGCAGTTCTTC
>NA|TRBD2|TRBJ2-5|TRBV14
CASSQVKAGETQYF
TGTGCCAGCAGCCAAGTTAAAGCGGGGGAGACCCAGTACTTC
>NA|TRBD1|TRBJ1-5|TRBV6-6
CASSYIGTGDSAQHF
TGTGCCAGCAGTTACATCGGGACAGGGGATTCAGCCCAGCATTTT
>NA|TRBD1|TRBJ1-4|TRBV19
CASSMGTGNNEKLFF
TGTGCCAGTAGTATGGGGACAGGGAATAATGAAAAACTGTTTTTT
>NA|NA|TRBJ2-7|TRBV6-1
CASSEGTLYEQYF
TGTGCCAGCAGTGAGGGGACTCTCTACGAGCAGTACTTC
>NA|NA|TRBJ2-7|TRBV4-3
CASSQDQDLASYEQYF
TGCGCCAGCAGCCAAGACCAGGACTTAGCATCCTACGAGCAGTACTTC
>NA|TRBD2|TRBJ2-5|TRBV9
CASSVEAGGFQETQYF
TGTGCCAGCAGCGTAGAAGCGGGGGGGTTCCAAGAGACCCAGTACTTC
>NA|NA|TRBJ2-3|TRBV7-9
CASSQSYTDTQYF
TGTGCCAGCAGCCAATCCTACACAGATACGCAGTATTTT
>once|NA|TRBJ2-7|TRBV10-3
CAISEPDSSDEQYF
TGTGCCATCAGTGAGCCAGACAGTTCTGACGAGCAGTACTTC